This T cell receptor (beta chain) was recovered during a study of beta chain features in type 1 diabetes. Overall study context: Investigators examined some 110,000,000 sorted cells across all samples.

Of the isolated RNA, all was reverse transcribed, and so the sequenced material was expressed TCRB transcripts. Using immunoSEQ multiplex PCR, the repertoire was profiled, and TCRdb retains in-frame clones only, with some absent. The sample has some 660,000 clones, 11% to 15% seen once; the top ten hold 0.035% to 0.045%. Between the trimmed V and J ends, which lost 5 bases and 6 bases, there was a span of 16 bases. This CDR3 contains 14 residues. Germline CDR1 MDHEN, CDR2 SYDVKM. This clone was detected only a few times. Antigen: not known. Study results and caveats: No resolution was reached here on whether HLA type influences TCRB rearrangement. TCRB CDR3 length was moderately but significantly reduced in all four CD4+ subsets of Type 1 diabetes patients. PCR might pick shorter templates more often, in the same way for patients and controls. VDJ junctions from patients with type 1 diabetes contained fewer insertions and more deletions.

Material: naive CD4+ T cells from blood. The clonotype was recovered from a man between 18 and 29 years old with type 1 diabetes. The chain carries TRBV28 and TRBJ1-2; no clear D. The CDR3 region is CASSLGGLYDGYTF. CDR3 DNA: TGTGCCAGCAGTCTAGGAGGGCTCTATGATGGCTACACCTTC.